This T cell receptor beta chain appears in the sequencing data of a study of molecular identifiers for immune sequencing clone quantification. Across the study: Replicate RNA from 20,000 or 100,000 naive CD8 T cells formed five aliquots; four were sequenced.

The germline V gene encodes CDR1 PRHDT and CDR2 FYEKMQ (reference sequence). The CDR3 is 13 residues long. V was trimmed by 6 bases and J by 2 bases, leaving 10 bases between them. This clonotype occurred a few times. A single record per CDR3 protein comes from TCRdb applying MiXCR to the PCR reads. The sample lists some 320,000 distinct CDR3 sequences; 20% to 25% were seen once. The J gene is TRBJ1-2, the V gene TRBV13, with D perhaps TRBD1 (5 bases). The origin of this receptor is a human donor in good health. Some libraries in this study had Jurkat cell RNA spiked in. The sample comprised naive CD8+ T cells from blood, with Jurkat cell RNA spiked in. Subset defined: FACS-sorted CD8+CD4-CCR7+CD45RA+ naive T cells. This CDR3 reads CASRGRANYGYTF. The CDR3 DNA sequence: TGTGCCAGCAGGGGCAGGGCGAACTATGGCTACACCTTC.